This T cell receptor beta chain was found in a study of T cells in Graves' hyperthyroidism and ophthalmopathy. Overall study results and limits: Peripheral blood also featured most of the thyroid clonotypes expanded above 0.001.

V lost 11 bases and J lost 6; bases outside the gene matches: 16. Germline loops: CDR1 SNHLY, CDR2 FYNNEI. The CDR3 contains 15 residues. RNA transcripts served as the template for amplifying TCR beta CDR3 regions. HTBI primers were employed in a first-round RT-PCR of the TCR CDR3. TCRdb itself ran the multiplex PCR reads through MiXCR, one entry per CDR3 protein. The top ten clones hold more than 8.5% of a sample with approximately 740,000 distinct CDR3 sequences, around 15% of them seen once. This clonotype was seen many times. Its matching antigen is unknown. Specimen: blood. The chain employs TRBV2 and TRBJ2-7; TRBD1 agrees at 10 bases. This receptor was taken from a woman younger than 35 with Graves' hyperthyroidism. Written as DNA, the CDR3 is TGTGCCCGCGAGAGTGACAGGGGGCAGCAAGGCGAGCAGTACTTC. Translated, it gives CARESDRGQQGEQYF. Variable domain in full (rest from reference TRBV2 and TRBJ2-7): EPEVTQTPSHQVTQMGQEVILRCVPISNHLYFYWYRQILGQKVEFLVSFYNNEISEKSEIFDDQFSVERPDGSNFTLKIRSTKLEDSAMYFCARESDRGQQGEQYFGPGTRLTVT.